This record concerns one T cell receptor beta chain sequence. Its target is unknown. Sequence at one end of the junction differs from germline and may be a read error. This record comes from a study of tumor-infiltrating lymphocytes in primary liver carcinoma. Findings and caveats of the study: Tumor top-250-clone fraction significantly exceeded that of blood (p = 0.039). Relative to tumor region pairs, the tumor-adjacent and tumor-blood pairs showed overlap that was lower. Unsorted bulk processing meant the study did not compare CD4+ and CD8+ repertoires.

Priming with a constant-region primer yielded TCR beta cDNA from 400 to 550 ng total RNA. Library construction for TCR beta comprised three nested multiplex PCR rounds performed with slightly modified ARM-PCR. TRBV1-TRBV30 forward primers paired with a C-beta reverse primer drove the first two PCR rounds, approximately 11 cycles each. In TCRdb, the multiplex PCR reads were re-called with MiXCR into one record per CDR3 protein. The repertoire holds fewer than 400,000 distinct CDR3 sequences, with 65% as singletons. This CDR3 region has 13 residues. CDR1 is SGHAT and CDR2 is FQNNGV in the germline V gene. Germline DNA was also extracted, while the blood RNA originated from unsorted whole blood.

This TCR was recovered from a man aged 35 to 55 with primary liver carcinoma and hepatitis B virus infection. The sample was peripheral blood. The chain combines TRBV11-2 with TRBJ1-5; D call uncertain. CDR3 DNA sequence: TGTGCTAGCATCGTCAATAGGGATCAGCCCCAGCATTTT. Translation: CASIVNRDQPQHF.